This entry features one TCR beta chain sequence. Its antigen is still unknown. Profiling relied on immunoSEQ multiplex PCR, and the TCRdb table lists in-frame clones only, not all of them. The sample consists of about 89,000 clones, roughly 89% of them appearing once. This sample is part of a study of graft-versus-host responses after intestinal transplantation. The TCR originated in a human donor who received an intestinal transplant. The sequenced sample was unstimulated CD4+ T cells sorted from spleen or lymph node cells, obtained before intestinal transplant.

Here the CDR3 DNA reads TGTGCCACCTCAAGCGGGAGGGCAACGGATACGCAGTATTTT. Protein product: CATSSGRATDTQYF. The V and J genes are TRBV19 and TRBJ2-3, with 10 bases that match TRBD2. The CDR3 loop spans 14 amino acids. Looked up from germline, CDR1 is LNHDA and CDR2 is SQIVND (reference sequence). Losses at the gene ends were 10 bases for V and 6 bases for J; bases not matched to a gene: 10.